This T cell receptor beta chain was retrieved from a study of CD8 T cells in Susac syndrome. FACS enriched CD8+ TEMRA cells, while bulk CD8+ and CD4+ were negatively isolated. It was with random hexamers that roughly 0.45 to 1 ug RNA was reverse transcribed. Across 54 Vbeta and 13 Jbeta, immunoSEQ multiplex PCR amplified TCR beta CDR3. TCRdb re-called the immunoSEQ multiplex PCR reads through MiXCR, storing one row per CDR3 protein. The data contain 100,000 to 150,000 distinct CDR3 sequences, 85% to 95% of them singletons. The CDR3 sequence is 13 residues long. Germline V gene sequence: CDR1 MNHEY, CDR2 SVGEGT. V lost 6 bases and J lost 7, with 15 bases in between.

Sequences were obtained from CD8+ T cells from PBMCs. The rearrangement links TRBV6-2 or TRBV6-3 to TRBJ1-2, with D possibly matching TRBD1 (6 bases). This clonotype was sampled from a human donor with multiple sclerosis. CDR3 in DNA: TGTGCCAGCAGACAACCAGGGGAATCTGGCTACACCTTC. Its translation is CASRQPGESGYTF.